The source of this T cell receptor (beta chain) is a study of blood T cell repertoires in COVID-19. Some clones are missing from TCRdb's copy, which holds only in-frame ones; the method was immunoSEQ multiplex PCR. Of around 250,000 clones listed, 86% are singletons. This clone was recorded a few times. One end of the junction does not line up with germline, which may come from a read error. The CDR3 is made up of 14 amino acids. Germline CDR1 SSHAT, CDR2 FNYEAQ (reference sequence). This clonotype was sampled from a woman between 50 and 59 years old who had recovered from COVID-19. The source material was PBMCs or T cells enriched from blood (not recorded which). V gene TRBV7-7 combines with J gene TRBJ2-5, with D tentatively TRBD1 (7 bases). The CDR3 region has the DNA TGTGCTAGCAGTAACTCAGGGGGAGGAGAGACCCAGTACTTC. This codes for CASSNSGGGETQYF. Variable domain in full (rest from reference TRBV7-7 and TRBJ2-5): GAGVSQSPRYKVTKRGQDVTLRCDPISSHATLYWYQQALGQGPEFLTYFNYEAQPDKSGLPSDRFSAERPEGSISTLTIQRTEQRDSAMYRCASSNSGGGETQYFGPGTRLLVL.